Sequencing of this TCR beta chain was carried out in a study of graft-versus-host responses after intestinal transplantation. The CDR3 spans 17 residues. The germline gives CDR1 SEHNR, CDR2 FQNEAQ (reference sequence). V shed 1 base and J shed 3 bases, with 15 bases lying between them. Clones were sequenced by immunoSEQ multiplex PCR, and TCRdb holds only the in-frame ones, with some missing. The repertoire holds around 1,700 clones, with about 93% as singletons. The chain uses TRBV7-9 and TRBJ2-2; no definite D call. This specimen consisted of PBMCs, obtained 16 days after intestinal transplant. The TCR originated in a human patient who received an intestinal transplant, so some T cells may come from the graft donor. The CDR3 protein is CASSLGIPGPHTGELFF. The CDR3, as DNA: TGTGCCAGCAGCTTAGGCATCCCGGGCCCGCACACCGGGGAGCTGTTTTTT.